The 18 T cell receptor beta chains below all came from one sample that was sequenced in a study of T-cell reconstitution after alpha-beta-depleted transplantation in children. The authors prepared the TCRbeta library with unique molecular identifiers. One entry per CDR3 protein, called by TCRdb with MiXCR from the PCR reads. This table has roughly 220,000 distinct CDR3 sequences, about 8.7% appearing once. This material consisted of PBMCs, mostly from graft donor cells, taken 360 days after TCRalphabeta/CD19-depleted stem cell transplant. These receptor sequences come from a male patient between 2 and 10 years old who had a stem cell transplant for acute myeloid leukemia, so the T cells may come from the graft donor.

The CDR3 DNA follows: TGTGCCAGCTACTCGACAGAGCACGGAGAGACCCAGTACTTC. The encoded protein is CASYSTEHGETQYF. The chain carries TRBV18 and TRBJ2-5, with D perhaps matching TRBD1 (5 bases). Germline-derived CDR1 and CDR2 are KGHSH and LQKENI. V was clipped by 7 bases and J by 4 bases, with 16 bases between them. This CDR3 is 14 amino acids long.

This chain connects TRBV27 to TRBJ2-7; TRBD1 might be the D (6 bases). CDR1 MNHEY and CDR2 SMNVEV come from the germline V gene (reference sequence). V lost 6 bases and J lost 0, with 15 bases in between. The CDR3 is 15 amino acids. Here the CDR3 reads CASRSAGVHSYEQYV. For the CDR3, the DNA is TGTGCCAGCAGATCCGCAGGGGTCCACTCCTACGAGCAGTACGTC.

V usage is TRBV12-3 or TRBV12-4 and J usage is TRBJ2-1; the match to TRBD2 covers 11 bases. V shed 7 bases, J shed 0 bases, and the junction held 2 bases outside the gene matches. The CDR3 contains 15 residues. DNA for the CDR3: TGTGCCAGCAACCTAGCGGGAGGCTCCTACAATGAGCAGTTCTTC. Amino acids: CASNLAGGSYNEQFF.

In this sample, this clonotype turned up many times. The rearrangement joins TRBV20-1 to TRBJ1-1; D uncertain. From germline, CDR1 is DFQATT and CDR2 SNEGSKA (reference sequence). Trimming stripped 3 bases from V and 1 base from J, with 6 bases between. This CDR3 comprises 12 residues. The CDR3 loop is CSASMENTEAFF. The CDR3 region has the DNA TGCAGTGCTAGTATGGAGAACACTGAAGCTTTCTTT.

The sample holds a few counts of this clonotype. This CDR3 is CAWNPHQSGGYTF. The CDR3 DNA reads as TGTGCCTGGAACCCCCATCAGAGTGGGGGCTACACCTTC. This chain links TRBV30 with TRBJ1-2; D is ambiguous. The V gene's germline CDR1 is GTSNPN and CDR2 SVGIG (reference sequence). Trimming shortened V by 4 bases and J by 8 bases, and 17 bases separated the two germline ends. CDR3 length equals 13 residues.

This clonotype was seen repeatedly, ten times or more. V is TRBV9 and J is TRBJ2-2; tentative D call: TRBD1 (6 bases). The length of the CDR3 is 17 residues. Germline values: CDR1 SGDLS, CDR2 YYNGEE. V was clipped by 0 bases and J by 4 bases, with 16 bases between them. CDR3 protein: CASSVGGGSLITGELFF. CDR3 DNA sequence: TGTGCCAGCAGCGTAGGTGGGGGCTCCCTGATCACCGGGGAGCTGTTTTTT. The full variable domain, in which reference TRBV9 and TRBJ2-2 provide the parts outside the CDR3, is DSGVTQTPKHLITATGQRVTLRCSPRSGDLSVYWYQQSLDQGLQFLIQYYNGEERAKGNILERFSAQQFPDLHSELNLSSLELGDSALYFCASSVGGGSLITGELFFGEGSRLTVL.

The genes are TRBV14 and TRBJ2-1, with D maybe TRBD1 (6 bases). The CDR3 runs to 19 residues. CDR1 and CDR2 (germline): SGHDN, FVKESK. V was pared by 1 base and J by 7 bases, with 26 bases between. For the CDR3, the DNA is TGTGCCAGCAGCCAAGGATTGCGATGGTCAGGGGTGAAGGGGAATGAGCAGTTCTTC. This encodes CASSQGLRWSGVKGNEQFF.

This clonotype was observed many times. The CDR3 DNA sequence: TGCGCCAGCACTGCGACAGGCGATCTATACGAGCAGTACGTC. This sequence encodes CASTATGDLYEQYV. V gene TRBV5-1 combines with J gene TRBJ2-7; possible D gene TRBD1, 6 bases. The CDR3 runs to 14 residues. Trimming took off 6 bases at V and 4 bases at J, with 17 bases between the two ends. CDR1 is SGHRS and CDR2 is YFSETQ in the germline V gene.

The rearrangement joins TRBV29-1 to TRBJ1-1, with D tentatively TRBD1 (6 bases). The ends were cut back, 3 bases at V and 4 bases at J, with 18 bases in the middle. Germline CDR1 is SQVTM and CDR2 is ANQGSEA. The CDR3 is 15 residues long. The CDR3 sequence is CSVEGRGYDSTEAFF. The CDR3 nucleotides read TGCAGCGTTGAGGGTAGGGGGTATGATTCCACTGAAGCTTTCTTT.

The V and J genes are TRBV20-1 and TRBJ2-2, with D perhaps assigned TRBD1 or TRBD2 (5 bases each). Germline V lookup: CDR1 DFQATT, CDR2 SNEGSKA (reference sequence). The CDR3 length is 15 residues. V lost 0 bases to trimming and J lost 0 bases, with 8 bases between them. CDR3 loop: CSARDRGPNTGELFF. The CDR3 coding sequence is TGCAGTGCTAGAGATAGGGGACCGAACACCGGGGAGCTGTTTTTT.

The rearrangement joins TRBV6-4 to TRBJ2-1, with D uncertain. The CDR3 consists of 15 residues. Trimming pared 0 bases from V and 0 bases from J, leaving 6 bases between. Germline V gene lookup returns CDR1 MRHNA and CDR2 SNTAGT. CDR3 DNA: TGTGCCAGCAGTGACTCTCCGGGCTCCTACAATGAGCAGTTCTTC. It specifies CASSDSPGSYNEQFF.

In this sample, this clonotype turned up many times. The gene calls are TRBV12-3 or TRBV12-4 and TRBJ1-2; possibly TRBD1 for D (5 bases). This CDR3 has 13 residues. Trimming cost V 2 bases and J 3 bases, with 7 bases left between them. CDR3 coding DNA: TGTGCCAGCAGTTTAAAGGGGTACTATGGCTACACCTTC. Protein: CASSLKGYYGYTF.

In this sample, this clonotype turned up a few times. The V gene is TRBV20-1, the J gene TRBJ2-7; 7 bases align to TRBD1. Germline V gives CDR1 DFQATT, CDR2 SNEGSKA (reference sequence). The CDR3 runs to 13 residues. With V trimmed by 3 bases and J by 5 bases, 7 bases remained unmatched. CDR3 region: CSARGQTSDEQYF. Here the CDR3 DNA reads TGCAGTGCTAGGGGACAGACCTCTGACGAGCAGTACTTC.

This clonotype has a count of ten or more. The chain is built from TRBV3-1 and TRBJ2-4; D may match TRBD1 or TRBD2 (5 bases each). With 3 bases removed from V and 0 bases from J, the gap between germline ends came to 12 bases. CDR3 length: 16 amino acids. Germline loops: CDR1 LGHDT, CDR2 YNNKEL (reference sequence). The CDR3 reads CASSQTGTGAKNIQYF. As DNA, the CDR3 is TGTGCCAGCAGCCAGACCGGGACCGGAGCCAAAAACATTCAGTACTTC. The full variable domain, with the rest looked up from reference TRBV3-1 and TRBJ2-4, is DTAVSQTPKYLVTQMGNDKSIKCEQNLGHDTMYWYKQDSKKFLKIMFSYNNKELIINETVPNRFSPKSPDKAHLNLHINSLELGDSAVYFCASSQTGTGAKNIQYFGAGTRLSVL.

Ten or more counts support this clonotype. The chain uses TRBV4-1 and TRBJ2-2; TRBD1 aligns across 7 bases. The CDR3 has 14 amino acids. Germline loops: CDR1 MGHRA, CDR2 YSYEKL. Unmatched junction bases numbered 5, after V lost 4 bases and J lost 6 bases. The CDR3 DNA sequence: TGCGCCAGCAGCCGTGGTGGGACAGCCGGGGAGCTGTTTTTT. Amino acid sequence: CASSRGGTAGELFF.

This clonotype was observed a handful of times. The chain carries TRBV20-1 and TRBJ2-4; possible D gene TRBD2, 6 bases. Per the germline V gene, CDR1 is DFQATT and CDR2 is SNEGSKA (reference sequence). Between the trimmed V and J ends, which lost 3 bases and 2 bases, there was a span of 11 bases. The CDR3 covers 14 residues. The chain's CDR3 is CSASQGGPKNIQYF. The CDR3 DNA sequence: TGCAGTGCTAGCCAAGGAGGGCCCAAAAACATTCAGTACTTC.

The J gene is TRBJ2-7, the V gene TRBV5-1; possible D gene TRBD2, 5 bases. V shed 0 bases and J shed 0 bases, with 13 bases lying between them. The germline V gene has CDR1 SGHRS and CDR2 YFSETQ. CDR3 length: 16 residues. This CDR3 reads CASSLDAGVSSYEQYF. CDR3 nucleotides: TGCGCCAGCAGCTTGGACGCCGGGGTTAGCTCCTACGAGCAGTACTTC.

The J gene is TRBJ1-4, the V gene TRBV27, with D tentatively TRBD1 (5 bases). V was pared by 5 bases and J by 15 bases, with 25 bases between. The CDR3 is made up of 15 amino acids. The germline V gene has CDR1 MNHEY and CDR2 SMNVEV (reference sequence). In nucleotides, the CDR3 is TGTGCCAGCAGTCGCCAGGGATTCGGGTGGCAAGATTTGTTTTTT. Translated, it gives CASSRQGFGWQDLFF. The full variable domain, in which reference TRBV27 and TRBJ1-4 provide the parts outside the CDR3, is EAQVTQNPRYLITVTGKKLTVTCSQNMNHEYMSWYRQDPGLGLRQIYYSMNVEVTDKGDVPEGYKVSRKEKRNFPLILESPSPNQTSLYFCASSRQGFGWQDLFFGSGTQLSVL.